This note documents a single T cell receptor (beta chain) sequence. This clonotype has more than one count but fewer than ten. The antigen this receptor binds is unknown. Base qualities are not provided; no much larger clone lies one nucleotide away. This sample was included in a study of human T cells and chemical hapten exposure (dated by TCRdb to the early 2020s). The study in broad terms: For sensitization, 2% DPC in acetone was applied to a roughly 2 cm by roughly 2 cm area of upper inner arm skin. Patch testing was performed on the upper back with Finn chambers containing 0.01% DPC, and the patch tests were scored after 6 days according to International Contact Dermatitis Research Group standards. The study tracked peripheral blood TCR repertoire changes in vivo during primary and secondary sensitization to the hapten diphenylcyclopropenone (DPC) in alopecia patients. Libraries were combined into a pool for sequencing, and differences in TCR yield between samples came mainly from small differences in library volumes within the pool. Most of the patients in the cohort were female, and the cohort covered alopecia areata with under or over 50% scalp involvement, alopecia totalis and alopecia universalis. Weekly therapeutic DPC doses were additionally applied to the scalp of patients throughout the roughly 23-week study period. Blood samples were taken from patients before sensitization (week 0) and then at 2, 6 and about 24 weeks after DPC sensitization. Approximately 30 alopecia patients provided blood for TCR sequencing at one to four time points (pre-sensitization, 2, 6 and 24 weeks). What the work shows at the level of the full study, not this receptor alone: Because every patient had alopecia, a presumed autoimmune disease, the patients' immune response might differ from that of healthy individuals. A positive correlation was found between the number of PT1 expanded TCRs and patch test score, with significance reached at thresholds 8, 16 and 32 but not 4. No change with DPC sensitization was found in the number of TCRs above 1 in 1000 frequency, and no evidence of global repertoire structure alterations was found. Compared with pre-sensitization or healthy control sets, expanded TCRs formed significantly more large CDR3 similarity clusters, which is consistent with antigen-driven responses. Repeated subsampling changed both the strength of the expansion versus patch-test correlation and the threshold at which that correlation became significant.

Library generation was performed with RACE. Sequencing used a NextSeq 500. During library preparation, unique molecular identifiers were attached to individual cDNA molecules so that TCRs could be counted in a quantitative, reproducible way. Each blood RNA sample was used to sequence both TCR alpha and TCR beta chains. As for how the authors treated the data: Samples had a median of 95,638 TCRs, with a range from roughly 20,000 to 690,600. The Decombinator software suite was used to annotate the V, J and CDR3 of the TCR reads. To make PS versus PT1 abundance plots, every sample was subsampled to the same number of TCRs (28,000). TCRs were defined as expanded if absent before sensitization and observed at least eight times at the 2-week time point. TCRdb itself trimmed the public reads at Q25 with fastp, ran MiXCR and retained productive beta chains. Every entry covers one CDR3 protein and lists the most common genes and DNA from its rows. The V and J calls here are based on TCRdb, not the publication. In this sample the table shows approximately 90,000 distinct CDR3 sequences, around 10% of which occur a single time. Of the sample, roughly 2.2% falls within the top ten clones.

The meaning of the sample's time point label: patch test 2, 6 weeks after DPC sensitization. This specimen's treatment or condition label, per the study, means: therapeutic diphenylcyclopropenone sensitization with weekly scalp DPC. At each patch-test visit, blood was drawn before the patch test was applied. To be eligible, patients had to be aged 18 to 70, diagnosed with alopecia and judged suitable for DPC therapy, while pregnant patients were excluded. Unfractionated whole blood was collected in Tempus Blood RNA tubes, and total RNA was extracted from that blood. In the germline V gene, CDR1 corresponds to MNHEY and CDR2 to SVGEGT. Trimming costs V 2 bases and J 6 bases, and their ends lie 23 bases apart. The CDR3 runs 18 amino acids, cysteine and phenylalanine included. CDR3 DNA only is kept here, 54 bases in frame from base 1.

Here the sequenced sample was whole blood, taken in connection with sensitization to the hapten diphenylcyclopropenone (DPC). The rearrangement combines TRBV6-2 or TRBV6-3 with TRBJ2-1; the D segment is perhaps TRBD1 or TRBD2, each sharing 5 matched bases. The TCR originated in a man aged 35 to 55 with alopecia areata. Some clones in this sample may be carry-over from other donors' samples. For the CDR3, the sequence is CASSYKGTSYTWGNEQFF. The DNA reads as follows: TGTGCCAGCAGTTACAAGGGGACCTCATACACCTGGGGCAATGAGCAGTTCTTC.